This T cell receptor beta chain emerged from a study of CD8 T cells in ankylosing spondylitis. This clonotype was detected a few times. The antigen is not known. Broader study findings: Enrichment of disease-linked clones was reportedly significant in matched ankylosing spondylitis synovial fluid. Characteristic, it appeared, of ankylosing spondylitis blood was a TCR beta motif of several highly homologous variants.

CDR1 and CDR2 (germline): SGHAT, FQNNGV. Trimming left V 5 bases short and J 3 bases short, with 14 bases between. The CDR3 is made up of 14 amino acids. TCRdb re-called the 5' RACE reads through MiXCR, storing one row per CDR3 protein. The sample has about 200,000 distinct CDR3 sequences, 6% to 8% seen once; the top ten hold approximately 15%. V usage is TRBV11-2 and J usage is TRBJ2-7; D is uncertain. The receptor's source is a male donor with ankylosing spondylitis. Sequencing was performed on blood, either unsorted or a sorted T cell fraction (not recorded which). CDR3 in DNA: TGTGCCAGCAGCACCGGACCTGGGGACTACGAGCAGTACTTC. It translates to CASSTGPGDYEQYF.